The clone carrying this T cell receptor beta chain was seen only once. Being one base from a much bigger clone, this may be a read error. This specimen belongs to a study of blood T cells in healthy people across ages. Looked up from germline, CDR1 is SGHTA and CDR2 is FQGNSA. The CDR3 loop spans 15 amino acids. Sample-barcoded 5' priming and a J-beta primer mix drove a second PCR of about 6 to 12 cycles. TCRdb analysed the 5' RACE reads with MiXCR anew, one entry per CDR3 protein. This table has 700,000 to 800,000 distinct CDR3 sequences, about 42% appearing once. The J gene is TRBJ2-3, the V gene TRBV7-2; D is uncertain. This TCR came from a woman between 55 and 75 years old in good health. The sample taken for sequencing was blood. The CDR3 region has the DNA TGTGCCAGCGGCTTAATGATGGCTAGCACAGATACGCAGTATTTT. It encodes CASGLMMASTDTQYF.